These 23 T cell receptor beta chains originate from one sample sequenced in a study of brain T cells in children with intractable seizures (dated by TCRdb to about 2021). The time point label, read with the paper, signifies: resected brain tissue, or blood drawn just prior to surgery. Receptor amplification or capture employed the immunoSEQ multiplex PCR assay. TCRdb limited this immuneACCESS table to in-frame rearrangements with V and J called. A share of clones is missing; checked studies link under half to unresolved V genes, and the rest is unexplained. The sample table contains about 40,000 clones; only one count was recorded for 75% to 95% of them. 5% to 6.5% of the sample rests with the top ten. The starting material was peripheral blood, obtained at surgery. These receptors were collected from a girl aged 2-10 years with tuberous sclerosis and intractable seizures.

The chain has TRBV15 and TRBJ2-7; the D is unclear. Germline CDR1 LNHNV, CDR2 YYDKDF (reference sequence). The CDR3 spans 14 residues. V was trimmed by 0 bases and J by 0 bases, leaving 6 bases between them. The CDR3 DNA follows: TGTGCCACCAGCAGAGAAGGACCCTCCTACGAGCAGTACTTC. This encodes CATSREGPSYEQYF.

This clone was observed once. This rearrangement joins TRBV7-3 to TRBJ2-3; no reliable D call. This CDR3 has 13 amino acids. Germline V gives CDR1 SGHTA, CDR2 FQGTGA. The ends were cut back, 6 bases at V and 0 bases at J, with 7 bases in the middle. CDR3 coding DNA: TGTGCCAGCAGTCGACTTAGCACAGATACGCAGTATTTT. It translates to CASSRLSTDTQYF.

This clone was seen a single time. The V call is TRBV6-5, the J call TRBJ1-2, with D possibly being TRBD1 (5 bases). This CDR3 has 12 amino acids. CDR1 is MNHEY, CDR2 SVGAGI, per germline. Trimming pared 6 bases from V and 5 bases from J, leaving 10 bases between. CDR3 region: CASSLKGYGYTF. DNA for the CDR3: TGTGCCAGCAGCCTAAAGGGGTATGGCTACACCTTC.

The chain combines TRBV10-3 with TRBJ2-7; no definite D call. V lost 8 bases and J lost 4, with 15 bases in between. The CDR3 covers 13 residues. Germline V gives CDR1 ENHRY, CDR2 SYGVKD. For the CDR3, the DNA is TGTGCCATCGGTGGGCAGGTTGCTTACGAGCAGTACTTC. Residues: CAIGGQVAYEQYF.

This clone has only a few counts. The chain carries TRBV7-2 and TRBJ2-5, with D tentatively TRBD2 (5 bases). The V gene's germline CDR1 is SGHTA and CDR2 FQGNSA. The CDR3 runs to 15 residues. The V end lost 5 bases, the J end lost 5 bases, and 18 bases lay between the germline ends. This CDR3 is CASSPRLSARETQYF. The CDR3 nucleotides are TGTGCCAGCAGCCCCCGACTTAGCGCGAGGGAGACCCAGTACTTC.

The chain couples TRBV15 to TRBJ2-2; TRBD2 matches 11 bases. CDR1 is LNHNV and CDR2 is YYDKDF in the germline V gene (reference sequence). The CDR3 is 16 amino acids. V lost 4 bases and J lost 1; bases outside the gene matches: 2. CDR3 in DNA: TGTGCCACCAGCAAGGGACTAGCGGAGAACACCGGGGAGCTGTTTTTT. Translating it yields CATSKGLAENTGELFF.

The chain combines TRBV5-1 with TRBJ2-1; D call uncertain. The V gene's germline CDR1 is SGHRS and CDR2 YFSETQ. Trimming pared 1 base from V and 8 bases from J, leaving 10 bases between. This CDR3 has 13 residues. CDR3 nucleotide sequence: TGCGCCAGCAGCTTGTATGCACCCCATGAGCAGTTCTTC. Residues: CASSLYAPHEQFF.

The chain couples TRBV6-5 to TRBJ1-2; no firm D call. The ends were cut back, 7 bases at V and 5 bases at J, with 11 bases in the middle. The CDR3 covers 12 residues. Germline CDR1 MNHEY, CDR2 SVGAGI. The CDR3 DNA reads TGTGCCAGCATAGACCTGGATTATGGCTACACCTTC. It translates to CASIDLDYGYTF.

The chain uses TRBV12-3 or TRBV12-4 and TRBJ1-5; the D is unclear. The CDR3 spans 13 residues. V was clipped by 3 bases and J by 7 bases, with 10 bases between them. The CDR3 sequence is CASSFQPNQPQHF. CDR3 nucleotide sequence: TGTGCCAGCAGTTTCCAGCCAAACCAGCCCCAGCATTTT.

The V gene is TRBV29-1, the J gene TRBJ2-5; 9 bases line up with TRBD1. CDR3 length: 15 residues. V was clipped by 6 bases and J by 5 bases; unmatched bases: 13. The germline V gene encodes CDR1 SQVTM and CDR2 ANQGSEA. CDR3 DNA sequence: TGCAGCGTCGTTGGACAGGGGCCGAGTCGGGAGACCCAGTACTTC. Its protein is CSVVGQGPSRETQYF.

V gene TRBV3-1 (or the pseudogene TRBV3-2) combines with J gene TRBJ2-5; 11 bases line up with TRBD2. CDR1 is LGHDT and CDR2 is YNNKEL in the germline V gene (reference sequence). V lost 4 bases, J lost 5 bases, and 6 bases stayed unmatched. The length of the CDR3 is 15 residues. The CDR3 region is CASSLAGGPYETQYF. The CDR3 DNA reads as TGTGCCAGCAGCCTAGCGGGGGGGCCTTATGAGACCCAGTACTTC.

The chain uses TRBV12-3 or TRBV12-4 and TRBJ2-7, with a possible D match to TRBD1 (6 bases). Trimming cost V 9 bases and J 5 bases, with 17 bases left between them. CDR3 length equals 13 residues. CDR3 sequence: CARSGTGWHEQYV. DNA for the CDR3: TGTGCCAGGTCGGGTACAGGGTGGCACGAGCAGTACGTC.

The chain employs TRBV4-1 and TRBJ1-6; TRBD1 matches at 9 bases. CDR1 is MGHRA, CDR2 YSYEKL, per germline. J gave up 8 bases and V 4 bases, and 6 bases lay outside the gene matches. The CDR3 sequence is 15 residues long. In DNA, the CDR3 is TGCGCCAGCAGCCGAGAGGACAGGGGACATTCACCCCTCCACTTT. It codes for CASSREDRGHSPLHF.

V usage is TRBV23-1 and J usage is TRBJ2-7; 14 bases agree with TRBD2. TRBV23-1 is filed as an ORF, its function uncertain. The V and J ends lost 3 bases and 4 bases, in that order; junction bases with no gene match: 8. This CDR3 has 17 amino acids. The CDR3 is CASSHSPGLAGVYEQYV. The CDR3, as DNA: TGCGCCAGCAGTCACTCTCCGGGACTAGCGGGGGTTTACGAGCAGTACGTC.

This chain connects TRBV6-4 to TRBJ1-2, with D possibly being TRBD1 (6 bases). This CDR3 is 16 amino acids long. CDR1 MRHNA and CDR2 SNTAGT come from the germline V gene. The V end lost 3 bases, the J end lost 0 bases, and 14 bases lay between the germline ends. The CDR3 here is CASSEGPGDSNYGYTF. In nucleotides, the CDR3 is TGTGCCAGCAGTGAAGGCCCAGGGGACTCTAACTATGGCTACACCTTC.

The chain couples TRBV30 to TRBJ2-3; D perhaps matches TRBD1 (6 bases). The CDR3 extends over 14 amino acids. Germline V gene sequence: CDR1 GTSNPN, CDR2 SVGIG (reference sequence). V lost 3 bases and J 2 bases, leaving 12 bases between the germline ends. In DNA form, the CDR3 reads TGTGCCTGGAGCGACGGACAGTCCACAGATACGCAGTATTTT. It encodes CAWSDGQSTDTQYF.

The chain employs TRBV11-1 and TRBJ2-1; maybe TRBD2 (5 bases). Per the germline V gene, CDR1 is SGHAT and CDR2 is FQDESV (reference sequence). Trimming shortened V by 5 bases and J by 6 bases, and 20 bases separated the two germline ends. This CDR3 is built from 16 residues. CDR3 nucleotide sequence: TGTGCCAGCAGCGCAACTAGAGAAGGAGGAAGCAATGAGCAGTTCTTC. Protein product: CASSATREGGSNEQFF.

The CDR3 region is CATLGGDGYTF. In nucleotides, the CDR3 is TGTGCCACACTAGGGGGGGATGGCTACACCTTC. This chain links TRBV2 with TRBJ1-2; perhaps TRBD1 as D (6 bases). Trimming took off 10 bases at V and 6 bases at J, with 12 bases between the two ends. This CDR3 is 11 amino acids long. Germline CDR1 and CDR2: SNHLY and FYNNEI.

The chain couples TRBV11-2 to TRBJ1-2; 8 positions agree with TRBD1. Germline V lookup: CDR1 SGHAT, CDR2 FQNNGV. Unmatched junction bases numbered 15, after V lost 4 bases and J lost 8 bases. The CDR3 has 16 residues. The CDR3 sequence is CASSSSEQGVGRGYTF. The CDR3 coding sequence is TGTGCCAGCAGCTCGTCGGAACAGGGGGTGGGGCGCGGCTACACCTTC.

The J gene is TRBJ2-7, the V gene TRBV7-2, with D possibly being TRBD1 (6 bases). CDR3 size: 14 residues. In germline, CDR1 is SGHTA, CDR2 FQGNSA. V dropped 1 base and J dropped 2 bases, with 9 bases sitting between them. The CDR3 coding sequence is TGTGCCAGCAGCTTAGGAGGGGGTACCTACGAGCAGTACGTC. Encoded protein: CASSLGGGTYEQYV.

The chain combines TRBV5-1 with TRBJ1-1; D not certain. V shed 3 bases and J shed 10 bases, with 16 bases lying between them. The CDR3 contains 13 residues. The germline gives CDR1 SGHRS, CDR2 YFSETQ. The CDR3 reads CASSSDLPVIAFF. CDR3 coding DNA: TGCGCCAGCAGCTCGGACCTGCCCGTGATAGCTTTCTTT.

V gene TRBV15 combines with J gene TRBJ1-1; maybe TRBD1 (6 bases). V shed 0 bases and J shed 6 bases, with 14 bases lying between them. The length of the CDR3 is 15 residues. Germline loops: CDR1 LNHNV, CDR2 YYDKDF (reference sequence). CDR3 amino acids: CATSREGQGLAEAFF. CDR3 DNA: TGTGCCACCAGCAGAGAGGGGCAGGGGCTGGCTGAAGCTTTCTTT. The complete variable domain, with remaining parts taken from reference TRBV15 and TRBJ1-1, reads DAMVIQNPRYQVTQFGKPVTLSCSQTLNHNVMYWYQQKSSQAPKLLFHYYDKDFNNEADTPDNFQSRRPNTSFCFLDIRSPGLGDTAMYLCATSREGQGLAEAFFGQGTRLTVV.

This clone was observed a single time. The chain carries TRBV10-2 and TRBJ1-2; tentative D call: TRBD1 (5 bases). The germline V gene encodes CDR1 WSHSY and CDR2 SAAADI. This CDR3 is built from 15 residues. V was trimmed by 6 bases and J by 4 bases, leaving 18 bases between them. In DNA form, the CDR3 reads TGCGCCAGCAGGCCCGGTGGGGGGAAATCCTATGGCTACACCTTC. Protein sequence: CASRPGGGKSYGYTF.